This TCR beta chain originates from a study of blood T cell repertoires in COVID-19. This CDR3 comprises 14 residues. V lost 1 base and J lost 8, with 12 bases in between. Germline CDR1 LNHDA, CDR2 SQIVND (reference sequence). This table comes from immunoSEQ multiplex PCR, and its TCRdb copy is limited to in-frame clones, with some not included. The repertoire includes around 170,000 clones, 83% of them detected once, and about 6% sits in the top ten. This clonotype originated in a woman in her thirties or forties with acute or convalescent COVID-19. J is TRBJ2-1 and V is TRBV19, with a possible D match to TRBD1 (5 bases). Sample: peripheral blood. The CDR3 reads CASSIVWQGDEQFF. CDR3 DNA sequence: TGTGCCAGTAGTATAGTATGGCAGGGTGATGAGCAGTTCTTC. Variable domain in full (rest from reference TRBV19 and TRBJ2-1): DGGITQSPKYLFRKEGQNVTLSCEQNLNHDAMYWYRQDPGQGLRLIYYSQIVNDFQKGDIAEGYSVSREKKESFPLTVTSAQKNPTAFYLCASSIVWQGDEQFFGPGTRLTVL.